Listed below are T cell receptor beta chains from one sample, sequenced in a study of T-cell memory formation after mild COVID-19. Using its own MiXCR run on the 5' RACE reads, TCRdb lists one record per CDR3 protein. This table has roughly 220,000 distinct CDR3 sequences, over 9% appearing once. The sample was PBMCs or a T cell subset sorted from them (not recorded which). Source of these receptors: a man aged 18 to 30 who had mild COVID-19 (a few samples of this study predate the infection). Cell type and time point are not known. Both conserved end residues are part of each CDR3. Fields, in order: J gene, V gene, D gene, clone size, CDR3 DNA, CDR3 protein. A D gene is named only where the DNA matches it firmly. Clone size, where shown, is once, few, many, or a class for clones that have expanded.

>TRBJ2-5|TRBV9|TRBD2|few
TGTGCCAGCAGCGTGTACCCGGCGGGGGGACGAGAGACCCAGTACTTC
CASSVYPAGGRETQYF
>TRBJ1-4|TRBV4-1|.|.
TGCGCCAGCAGCCATCATTACAGGGAACCTAATGAAAAACTGTTTTTT
CASSHHYREPNEKLFF
>TRBJ2-1|TRBV5-1|TRBD1|.
TGCGCCAGCAGCTCCCAGGACAGGGACTACAATGAGCAGTTCTTC
CASSSQDRDYNEQFF
>TRBJ1-2|TRBV12-2|.|.
TGTGCAAGTCGCAGGGACATATACTTCGGCTACACCTTC
CASRRDIYFGYTF
>TRBJ2-3|TRBV12-3/TRBV12-4|TRBD2|few
TGTGCCAGCAGTTTAGTACTAGCGGGGGGGCCTCAGGCAGATACGCAGTATTTT
CASSLVLAGGPQADTQYF
>TRBJ2-5|TRBV5-1|.|few
TGCGCCAGCAGCTTGGGGACAGCGAACCAAGAGACCCAGTACTTC
CASSLGTANQETQYF
>TRBJ1-5|TRBV5-1|.|.
TGCGCCAGCAGCTTGGAACCAGGGGGCAATCAGCCCCAGCATTTT
CASSLEPGGNQPQHF
>TRBJ2-3|TRBV20-1|.|many
TGCAGTGCGACGAGTCAAATAGCGCACACAGATACGCAGTATTTT
CSATSQIAHTDTQYF
>TRBJ1-1|TRBV19|TRBD1|.
TGTGCCAGTAGCTACGGACAGGGATTCACTGAAGCTTTCTTT
CASSYGQGFTEAFF
>TRBJ1-1|TRBV28|.|.
TGTGCCAGCAGCCCCGGACAGACCCAGGGGGAAGCTTTCTTT
CASSPGQTQGEAFF
>TRBJ2-1|TRBV4-3|.|few
TGCGCCAGCAGCCAAGATTATATGAGTTACAATGAGCAGTTCTTC
CASSQDYMSYNEQFF
>TRBJ1-5|TRBV28|.|.
TGTGCCAGCAGTAGGTGGCAAATCGACAATCAGCCCCAGCATTTT
CASSRWQIDNQPQHF
>TRBJ2-1|TRBV3-1|.|.
TGTGCCAGCAGCCCTCCGTGGGATGAGCAGTTCTTC
CASSPPWDEQFF
>TRBJ1-2|TRBV12-3/TRBV12-4|.|many
TGTGCCAGCGGTGGGGTTTTCTATGGCTACACCTTC
CASGGVFYGYTF
>TRBJ1-5|TRBV5-1|.|many
TGCGCCAGCAGCTTGATAGGGAACCAGCCCCAGCATTTT
CASSLIGNQPQHF
>TRBJ2-7|TRBV5-6|.|many
TGTGCCAGCAGCCTCCGGGACGGCTACGAGCAGTACTTC
CASSLRDGYEQYF
>TRBJ2-1|TRBV11-2|TRBD2|many
TGTGCCAGCAGGTCTAGCGGGGGGGCTGGTGAGCAGTTCTTC
CASRSSGGAGEQFF
>TRBJ2-1|TRBV6-2/TRBV6-3|.|.
TGTGCCAGCACCCCACCTCCAGGGACGCAGGAGCAGTTCTTC
CASTPPPGTQEQFF
>TRBJ2-7|TRBV7-2|TRBD1|many
TGTGCCAGCAGCTTAGTCTTTTTAGTAGGGACAGGGGGATCTTACGAGCAGTACTTC
CASSLVFLVGTGGSYEQYF
>TRBJ2-5|TRBV4-1|.|many
TGCGCCAGCAGCCAGGGAACAGGGATAGGGGAGACCCAGTACTTC
CASSQGTGIGETQYF
>TRBJ1-6|TRBV2|TRBD1|many
TGTGCCAGCAGCCGGGACAGAGATTCACCCCTCCACTTT
CASSRDRDSPLHF
>TRBJ2-3|TRBV30|TRBD2|many
TGTGCCTGGAGCCCGAGACTAGCGGGGGCCCTCACAGATACGCAGTATTTT
CAWSPRLAGALTDTQYF
>TRBJ1-5|TRBV4-1|.|few
TGCGCCAGCAGCCAAGATAGGAGGTCATTCGGGCAGCCCCAGCATTTT
CASSQDRRSFGQPQHF
>TRBJ2-3|TRBV20-1|TRBD2|few
TGCAGTGCTAGCTCGGGGGGACGGGGAGATACGCAGTATTTT
CSASSGGRGDTQYF
>TRBJ1-2|TRBV7-9|.|.
TGTGCCAGCAGCTTAGGAGGGGGTACGCTACTCTATGGCTACACCTTC
CASSLGGGTLLYGYTF
>TRBJ2-7|TRBV19|TRBD1|.
TGTGCCAGTACCCCCGGGCGAAGGGGGCAATCCTACGAGCAGTACTTC
CASTPGRRGQSYEQYF
>TRBJ2-7|TRBV5-6|.|.
TGTGCCAGCACCGGCAGTTCCTACGAGCAGTACTTC
CASTGSSYEQYF
>TRBJ2-5|TRBV6-6|TRBD1|few
TGTGCCAGCAGAGCGCCCGGGACAGGGGGAATAGAGACCCAGTACTTC
CASRAPGTGGIETQYF
>TRBJ1-6|TRBV9|.|.
TGTGCCAGCAGCGTAGAGCCGGGGGCTATTAGTTCACCCCTCCACTTT
CASSVEPGAISSPLHF
>TRBJ2-1|TRBV7-9|TRBD2|.
TGTGCCAGCAGCCCAGGACTAGTCGTTTACAATGAGCAGTTCTTC
CASSPGLVVYNEQFF
>TRBJ2-1|TRBV5-1|.|once
TGCGCCAGCAGCTTGGCCCTGACAGGCAATGAGCAGTTCTTC
CASSLALTGNEQFF
>TRBJ1-1|TRBV3-1|.|few
TGTGCCAGCAGCCATCTTAATGGGCGTCCAGCTTTCTTT
CASSHLNGRPAFF
>TRBJ1-6|TRBV5-1|.|.
TGCGCCAGCAGCTTAGGGTGGGATTCACCCCTCCACTTT
CASSLGWDSPLHF